This T cell receptor beta chain appears in the sequencing data of a study of T cell repertoires in cytomegalovirus infection (dated by TCRdb to between 2019 and 2020). With respect to the entire study: Recently identified HLA-C-restricted CMV epitopes, whose presentation resists viral immunomodulation, were targeted by peptide stimulations together with well-studied HLA-B-restricted epitopes. Donor HLA type was relevant to the analysis, because carriage of CMV infection together with the matching HLA type was indicated by public TCR beta signatures. Summary of the overall study and its limitations: In both this cohort and an independent cohort of 352 donors, the cumulative frequency of public TCR beta family members distinguished carriers of CMV infection plus the relevant HLA type. In the ex vivo response, HLA-C-restricted CMV-specific TCR beta clonotypes were dominant, and in two of eight donors the single most frequent clonotype came from this HLA-C-restricted group.

The treatment or condition label here, explained by the study, means: in vitro stimulation with specific CMV peptide epitopes to enrich CMV-specific T cells. This clonotype showed up just a few times. The clone's antigen remains unknown. Qualities for individual bases were not recorded, and no much larger clone is one base off. CDR1 and CDR2 (SGHTA, FQGNSA) derive from the germline V gene. There are 15 amino acids in the CDR3, from cysteine to phenylalanine inclusive. The only DNA kept is the CDR3, 45 bases in frame from the first base. Trimming costs V 5 bases and J 7 bases, and their ends lie 20 bases apart. Sequencer: Illumina HiSeq 1500. In TCRdb, the public reads were trimmed at Q25 with fastp and aligned with MiXCR, with productive beta chains retained. Rows with one shared CDR3 protein collapse into an entry with the most common genes and DNA. Counted in this sample were around 19,000 distinct CDR3 sequences; around 43% of them appeared once. 85% to 95% of the sample is in the top ten clones.

The clonotype comes from a human donor in good health (CMV status not recorded). Some clones in this sample may be carry-over from other donors' samples. The source was CD8+ T cells from cultured PBMCs, collected from culture after CMV antigen stimulation. The rearrangement combines TRBV7-2 with TRBJ1-2; no D gene call is confident. The sequenced DNA is TGTGCCAGCAGCCCGCAGGTGGCGACATCGGGTGGCTACACCTTC. This sequence encodes CASSPQVATSGGYTF.